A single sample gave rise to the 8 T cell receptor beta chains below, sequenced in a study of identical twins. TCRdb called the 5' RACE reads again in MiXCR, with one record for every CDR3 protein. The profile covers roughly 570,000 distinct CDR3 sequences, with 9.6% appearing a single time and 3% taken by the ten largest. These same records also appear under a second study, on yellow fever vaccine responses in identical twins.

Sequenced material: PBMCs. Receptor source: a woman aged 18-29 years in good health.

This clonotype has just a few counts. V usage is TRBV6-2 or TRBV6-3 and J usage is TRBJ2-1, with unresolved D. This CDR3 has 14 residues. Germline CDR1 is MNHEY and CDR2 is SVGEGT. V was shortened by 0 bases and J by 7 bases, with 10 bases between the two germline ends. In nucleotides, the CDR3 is TGTGCCAGCAGTTACTCCCCCTATCTAAATGAGCAGTTCTTC. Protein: CASSYSPYLNEQFF.

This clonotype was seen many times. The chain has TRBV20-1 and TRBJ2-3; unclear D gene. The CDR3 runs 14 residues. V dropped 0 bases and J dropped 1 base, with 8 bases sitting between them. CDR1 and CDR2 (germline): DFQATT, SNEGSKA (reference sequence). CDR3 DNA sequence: TGCAGTGCTAGAGATCCCGGTCGCACAGATACGCAGTATTTT. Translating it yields CSARDPGRTDTQYF.

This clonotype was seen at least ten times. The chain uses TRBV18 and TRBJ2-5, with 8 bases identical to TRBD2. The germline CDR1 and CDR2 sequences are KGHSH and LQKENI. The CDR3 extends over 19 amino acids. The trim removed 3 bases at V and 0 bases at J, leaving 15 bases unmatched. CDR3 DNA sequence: TGTGCCAGCTCACCTGAAGGTGGGAGCGGGGGCCGGTACCAAGAGACCCAGTACTTC. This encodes CASSPEGGSGGRYQETQYF.

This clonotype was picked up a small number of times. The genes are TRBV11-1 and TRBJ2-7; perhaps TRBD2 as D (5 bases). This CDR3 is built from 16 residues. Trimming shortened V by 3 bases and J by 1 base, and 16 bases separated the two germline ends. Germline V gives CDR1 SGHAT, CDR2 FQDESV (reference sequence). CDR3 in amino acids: CASSLGEGTSSYEQYF. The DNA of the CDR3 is TGTGCCAGCAGCTTGGGTGAGGGTACTTCATCCTACGAGCAGTACTTC.

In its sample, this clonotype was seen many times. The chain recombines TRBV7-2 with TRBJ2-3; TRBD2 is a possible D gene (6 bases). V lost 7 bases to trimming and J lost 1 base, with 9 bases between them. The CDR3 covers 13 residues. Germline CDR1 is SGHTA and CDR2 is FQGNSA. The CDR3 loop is CASNGGGTDTQYF. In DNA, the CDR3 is TGTGCCAGCAACGGGGGAGGCACAGATACGCAGTATTTT.

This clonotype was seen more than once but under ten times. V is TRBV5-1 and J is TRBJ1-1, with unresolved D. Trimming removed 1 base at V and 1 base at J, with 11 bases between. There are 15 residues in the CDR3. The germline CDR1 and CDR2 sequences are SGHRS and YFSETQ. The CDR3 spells CASSLSGRTNTEAFF. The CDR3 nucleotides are TGCGCCAGCAGCTTGAGTGGCAGGACGAACACTGAAGCTTTCTTT.

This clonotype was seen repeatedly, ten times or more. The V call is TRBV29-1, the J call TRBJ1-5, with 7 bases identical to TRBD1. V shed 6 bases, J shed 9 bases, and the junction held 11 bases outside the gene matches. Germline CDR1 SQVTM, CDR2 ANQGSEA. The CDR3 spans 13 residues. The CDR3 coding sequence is TGCAGCGTCGGGGACAGCCAAGGTGGGCCCCAGCATTTT. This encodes CSVGDSQGGPQHF.

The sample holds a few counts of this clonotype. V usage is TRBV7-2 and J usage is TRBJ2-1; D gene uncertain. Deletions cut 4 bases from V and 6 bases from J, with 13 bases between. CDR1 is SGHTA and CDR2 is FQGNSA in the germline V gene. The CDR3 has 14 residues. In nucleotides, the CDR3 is TGTGCCAGCAGCTCCTTCAGAGATCCCAATGAGCAGTTCTTC. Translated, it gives CASSSFRDPNEQFF.